The 22 T cell receptor beta chains below all came from one sample that was sequenced in a study of blood T cell repertoires in COVID-19. Clones were sequenced by immunoSEQ multiplex PCR, and TCRdb holds only the in-frame ones, with some missing. This sample yields 35,000 to 50,000 clones, of which around 86% are seen a single time; roughly 45% belongs to the top ten. Specimen: peripheral blood. The receptor set was obtained from a woman of 80 years or more with acute or convalescent COVID-19.

This chain uses TRBV3-1 (or the pseudogene TRBV3-2) with TRBJ1-3, with D maybe TRBD1 (5 bases). CDR3 length equals 16 residues. Germline V gives CDR1 LGHDT, CDR2 YNNKEL (reference sequence). The V gene lost 0 bases and the J gene lost 0 bases, with 9 bases spanning the gap. CDR3 sequence reads: CASSQDRVSSGNTIYF. The CDR3 DNA is TGTGCCAGCAGCCAAGACAGGGTGAGCTCTGGAAACACCATATATTTT.

The rearrangement links TRBV9 to TRBJ2-1; 8 bases match TRBD2. This CDR3 spans 16 amino acids. The germline gives CDR1 SGDLS, CDR2 YYNGEE. J gave up 4 bases and V 8 bases, and 14 bases lay outside the gene matches. The CDR3 loop is CASARYGAGGYNEQFF. As DNA, the CDR3 is TGTGCCAGTGCCCGTTATGGTGCGGGGGGTTACAATGAGCAGTTCTTC.

The chain employs TRBV5-1 and TRBJ1-6; possible D gene TRBD1, 6 bases. This CDR3 is 14 amino acids long. Trimming cost V 4 bases and J 10 bases, with 15 bases left between them. In germline, CDR1 is SGHRS, CDR2 YFSETQ. The CDR3 DNA is TGCGCCAGCAGCCAGGACAGTGCGACCTCACCCCTCCACTTT. Translated, it gives CASSQDSATSPLHF.

The chain combines TRBV6-6 with TRBJ1-1, with D possibly being TRBD1 (6 bases). The CDR3 sequence is 14 residues long. Trimming shortened V by 5 bases and J by 1 base, and 11 bases separated the two germline ends. Germline V gene lookup returns CDR1 MNHNY and CDR2 SVGAGI (reference sequence). This CDR3 is CASSDRQANTEAFF. The CDR3 coding sequence is TGTGCCAGCAGTGACAGACAGGCGAACACTGAAGCTTTCTTT.

In DNA form, the CDR3 reads TGTGCCAGCAGCGTCGAGGCGGCATCTGGAAACACCATATATTTT. Its protein is CASSVEAASGNTIYF. This chain uses TRBV4-2 with TRBJ1-3, with no clear D. The V end was cut by 5 bases, the J end by 1 base, with 12 bases between. Germline-derived CDR1 and CDR2 are LGHNA and YNFKEQ. This CDR3 has 15 residues.

The genes are TRBV6-1 and TRBJ1-2; tentatively, D is TRBD1 (6 bases). The V gene lost 0 bases and the J gene lost 14 bases, with 16 bases spanning the gap. Germline loops: CDR1 MNHNS, CDR2 SASEGT. This CDR3 spans 13 amino acids. The DNA of the CDR3 is TGTGCCAGCAGTGAAGCTCTATTAACAGGGAAAACCTTC. Amino acid sequence: CASSEALLTGKTF.

CDR3 sequence: CSVRSPNQGANGYTF. The CDR3 bases are TGCAGCGTAAGAAGTCCTAATCAGGGGGCGAATGGCTACACCTTC. V usage is TRBV29-1 and J usage is TRBJ1-2; 8 positions match TRBD1. Losses at the gene ends were 6 bases for V and 6 bases for J; bases not matched to a gene: 15. Germline V CDR1 and CDR2: SQVTM, ANQGSEA. The CDR3 has 15 amino acids.

The chain links TRBV7-9 to TRBJ1-2; TRBD1 aligns across 10 bases. From germline, CDR1 is SEHNR and CDR2 FQNEAQ (reference sequence). V gave up 2 bases and J gave up 5 bases; unmatched junction bases: 5. There are 15 residues in the CDR3. The CDR3 DNA follows: TGTGCCAGCAGCTTATATAGGACAGGGGGATATGGCTACACCTTC. Protein: CASSLYRTGGYGYTF.

This rearrangement joins TRBV19 to TRBJ1-1; 7 bases map to TRBD1. Germline trimming cut 5 bases from V and 3 bases from J; bases unmatched to any gene: 6. This CDR3 is 14 amino acids long. Germline assignment: CDR1 LNHDA and CDR2 SQIVND (reference sequence). As DNA, the CDR3 is TGTGCCAGTAGTGTAACAGGGGTTGACACTGAAGCTTTCTTT. Translation gives CASSVTGVDTEAFF.

The rearrangement uses TRBV5-1 and TRBJ2-3; perhaps TRBD2 as D (7 bases). Trimming removed 2 bases at V and 1 base at J, with 11 bases between. Germline-derived CDR1 and CDR2 are SGHRS and YFSETQ. The CDR3 has 15 amino acids. This CDR3 reads CASSFGGAGTDTQYF. The CDR3 DNA follows: TGCGCCAGCAGCTTTGGGGGGGCTGGCACAGATACGCAGTATTTT. Looking up the rest from reference TRBV5-1 and TRBJ2-3 gives the full variable domain: KAGVTQTPRYLIKTRGQQVTLSCSPISGHRSVSWYQQTPGQGLQFLFEYFSETQRNKGNFPGRFSGRQFSNSRSEMNVSTLELGDSALYLCASSFGGAGTDTQYFGPGTRLTVL.

V is TRBV3-1 (or the pseudogene TRBV3-2) and J is TRBJ1-1; D unclear. CDR1 is LGHDT, CDR2 YNNKEL, per germline (reference sequence). This CDR3 has 13 residues. Trimming took 4 bases from V and 8 from J, leaving 14 bases between them. The CDR3 loop reads CASSLQPAGEAFF. CDR3 bases: TGTGCCAGCAGCCTCCAACCGGCGGGGGAAGCTTTCTTT.

The chain carries TRBV3-1 (or the pseudogene TRBV3-2) and TRBJ1-1, with 7 bases aligning to TRBD1. The CDR3 runs to 16 residues. Per germline, CDR1 LGHDT and CDR2 YNNKEL (reference sequence). V dropped 2 bases and J dropped 4; count of bases not matched to a gene: 10. The CDR3 DNA reads as TGTGCCAGCAGCCAACGGGCAGGGGGAGATGGCACTGAAGCTTTCTTT. As protein: CASSQRAGGDGTEAFF.

This clone occurred a few times. J is TRBJ1-2 and V is TRBV6-5; 7 bases align to TRBD1. Germline loops: CDR1 MNHEY, CDR2 SVGAGI. There are 13 residues in the CDR3. After removal of 5 bases from V and 7 bases from J, the junction contained 7 bases not matched to a gene. In DNA form, the CDR3 reads TGTGCCAGCAGTCAGGGGGTGGACGGTGGCTACACCTTC. It encodes CASSQGVDGGYTF.

The chain couples TRBV5-1 to TRBJ2-3; D is perhaps TRBD2 (5 bases). V was shortened by 4 bases and J by 3 bases, with 12 bases between the two germline ends. Per the germline V gene, CDR1 is SGHRS and CDR2 is YFSETQ. The length of the CDR3 is 14 residues. As DNA, the CDR3 is TGCGCCAGCAGCACGGACTCCCCTACAGATACGCAGTATTTT. The encoded protein is CASSTDSPTDTQYF.

The chain recombines TRBV7-2 with TRBJ2-7; TRBD2 aligns across 9 bases. Germline V lookup: CDR1 SGHTA, CDR2 FQGNSA. J was trimmed by 2 bases and V by 2 bases; bases with no gene match: 4. This CDR3 region has 15 residues. CDR3 bases: TGTGCCAGCAGCTTACTAGCGGGGCCAACCTACGAGCAGTACTTC. This gives the protein CASSLLAGPTYEQYF.

V gene TRBV25-1 combines with J gene TRBJ2-3; D is unclear. Germline V gene data show CDR1 as MGHDK and CDR2 as SYGVNS. V lost 6 bases, J lost 0 bases, and 16 bases lay in between. CDR3 length: 16 residues. CDR3 in amino acids: CASSTPTPESTDTQYF. CDR3 nucleotides: TGTGCCAGCAGCACTCCGACTCCGGAAAGCACAGATACGCAGTATTTT.

This clone was detected only once. The limits of the CDR3 on the DNA are not certain, so only TCRdb's listed CDR3 is given. The chain uses TRBV1 and TRBJ1-2; the DNA was not compared with TRBD1, the D call given in the table. TRBV1 is an annotated pseudogene. The CDR3 is 18 residues long, counting both termini. CDR3 region: CTSSQEVGEGATNYGYTF.

This chain connects TRBV10-2 to TRBJ1-3; D is unclear. Trimming stripped 3 bases from V and 2 bases from J, with 5 bases between. Germline V lookup: CDR1 WSHSY, CDR2 SAAADI. This CDR3 is 13 amino acids long. In DNA, the CDR3 is TGCGCCAGCAGTGAAGCGGCTGGAAACACCATATATTTT. Protein product: CASSEAAGNTIYF.

The chain joins TRBV7-8 to TRBJ1-5; weak D call: TRBD1 (5 bases). CDR1 SGHVS and CDR2 FQNEAQ come from the germline V gene. The CDR3 runs to 12 residues. Deletions cut 1 base from V and 11 bases from J, with 9 bases between. The CDR3, as DNA: TGTGCCAGCAGCTTAGTCGGGGGGGCCCAGCATTTT. Translation gives CASSLVGGAQHF.

The count of this clone is one. CDR3 sequence: CASSPNLTPNYGYTF. CDR3 in DNA: TGTGCCAGCAGCCCAAACCTGACACCGAACTATGGCTACACCTTC. V usage is TRBV7-2 and J usage is TRBJ1-2; D is unresolved. V lost 5 bases to trimming and J lost 2 bases, with 15 bases between them. Germline CDR1 reads SGHTA; CDR2 reads FQGNSA. CDR3 size: 15 residues.

The rearrangement uses TRBV5-1 and TRBJ2-1; 12 bases agree with TRBD2. CDR1 is SGHRS and CDR2 is YFSETQ in the germline V gene. Unmatched junction bases numbered 22, after V lost 2 bases and J lost 7 bases. This CDR3 spans 21 amino acids. CDR3 bases: TGCGCCAGCAGCTTTGTAGGGCCCCTAGCGGGGGGGCTAGTAGCGTCGAATGAGCAGTTCTTC. The encoded protein is CASSFVGPLAGGLVASNEQFF.

The chain employs TRBV18 and TRBJ2-2, with 8 bases lining up with TRBD1. Losses at the gene ends were 6 bases for V and 2 bases for J; bases not matched to a gene: 5. The germline gives CDR1 KGHSH, CDR2 LQKENI. The CDR3 loop spans 15 amino acids. For the CDR3, the DNA is TGTGCCAGCTCGCCGGGACAGGCTAACACCGGGGAGCTGTTTTTT. This gives the protein CASSPGQANTGELFF.